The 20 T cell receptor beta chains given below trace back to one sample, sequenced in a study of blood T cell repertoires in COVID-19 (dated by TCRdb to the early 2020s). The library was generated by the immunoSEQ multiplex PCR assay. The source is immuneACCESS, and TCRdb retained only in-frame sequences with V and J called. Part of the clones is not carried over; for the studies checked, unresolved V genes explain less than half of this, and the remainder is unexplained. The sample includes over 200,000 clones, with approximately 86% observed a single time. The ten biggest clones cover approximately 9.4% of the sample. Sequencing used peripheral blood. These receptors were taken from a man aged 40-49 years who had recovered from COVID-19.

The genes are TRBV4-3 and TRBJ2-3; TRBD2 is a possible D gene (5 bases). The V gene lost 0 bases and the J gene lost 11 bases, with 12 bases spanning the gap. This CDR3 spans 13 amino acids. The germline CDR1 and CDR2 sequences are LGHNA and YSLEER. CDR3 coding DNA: TGCGCCAGCAGCCAAGATCGGGCAGGACTGCAGTATTTT. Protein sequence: CASSQDRAGLQYF.

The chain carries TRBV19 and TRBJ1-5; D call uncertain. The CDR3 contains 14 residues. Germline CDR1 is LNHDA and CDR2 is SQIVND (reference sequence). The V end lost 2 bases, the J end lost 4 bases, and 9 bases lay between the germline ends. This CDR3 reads CASSIKSHNQPQHF. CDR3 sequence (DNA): TGTGCCAGTAGTATAAAATCCCATAATCAGCCCCAGCATTTT.

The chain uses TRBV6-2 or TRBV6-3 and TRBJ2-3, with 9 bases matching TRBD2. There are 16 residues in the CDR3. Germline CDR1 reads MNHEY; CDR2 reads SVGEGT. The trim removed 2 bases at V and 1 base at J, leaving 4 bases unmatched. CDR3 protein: CASSYGLAGRTDTQYF. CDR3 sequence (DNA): TGTGCCAGCAGTTACGGCCTAGCGGGACGCACAGATACGCAGTATTTT.

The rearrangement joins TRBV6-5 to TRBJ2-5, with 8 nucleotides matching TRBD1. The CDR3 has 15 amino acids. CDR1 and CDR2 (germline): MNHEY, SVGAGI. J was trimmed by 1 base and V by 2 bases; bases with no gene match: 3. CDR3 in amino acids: CASSYTGQVQETQYF. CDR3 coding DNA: TGTGCCAGCAGTTACACGGGACAGGTCCAAGAGACCCAGTACTTC.

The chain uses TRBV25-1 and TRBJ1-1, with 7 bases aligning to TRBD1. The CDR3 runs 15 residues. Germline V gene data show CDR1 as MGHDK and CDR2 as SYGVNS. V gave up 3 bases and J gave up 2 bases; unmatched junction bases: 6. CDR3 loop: CASSEMTGSNTEAFF. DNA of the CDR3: TGTGCCAGCAGTGAGATGACAGGGAGTAACACTGAAGCTTTCTTT.

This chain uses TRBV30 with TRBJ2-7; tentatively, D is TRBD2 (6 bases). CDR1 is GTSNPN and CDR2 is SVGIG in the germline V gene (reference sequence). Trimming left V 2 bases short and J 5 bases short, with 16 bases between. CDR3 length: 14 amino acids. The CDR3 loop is CAWSFGDGSNEQYF. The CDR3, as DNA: TGTGCCTGGAGTTTTGGAGACGGGAGTAACGAGCAGTACTTC.

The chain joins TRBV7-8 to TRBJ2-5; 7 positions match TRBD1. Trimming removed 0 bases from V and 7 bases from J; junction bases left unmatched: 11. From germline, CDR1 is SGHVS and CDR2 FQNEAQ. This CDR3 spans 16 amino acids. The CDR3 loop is CASSLAGTTKGATQYF. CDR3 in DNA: TGTGCCAGCAGCTTAGCAGGGACCACGAAGGGGGCGACCCAGTACTTC.

The CDR3 is CASSLRGGEGNQPQHF. In DNA form, the CDR3 reads TGTGCCAGCAGCTTAAGGGGCGGGGAAGGCAATCAGCCCCAGCATTTT. The V and J genes are TRBV11-3 and TRBJ1-5; perhaps TRBD1 as D (5 bases). The length of the CDR3 is 16 residues. Trimming took 2 bases from V and 2 from J, leaving 13 bases between them. Germline CDR1 and CDR2: SGHNT and YENEEA. Supplemented by reference TRBV11-3 and TRBJ1-5, the full variable domain reads EAGVVQSPRYKIIEKKQPVAFWCNPISGHNTLYWYLQNLGQGPELLIRYENEEAVDDSQLPKDRFSAERLKGVDSTLKIQPAELGDSAVYLCASSLRGGEGNQPQHFGDGTRLSIL.

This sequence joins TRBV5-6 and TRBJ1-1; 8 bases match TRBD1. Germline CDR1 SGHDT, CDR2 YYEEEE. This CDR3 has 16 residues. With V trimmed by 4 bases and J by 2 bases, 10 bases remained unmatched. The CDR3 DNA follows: TGTGCCAGCAGCATCAACAGGGGGATGTCTAACACTGAAGCTTTCTTT. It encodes CASSINRGMSNTEAFF.

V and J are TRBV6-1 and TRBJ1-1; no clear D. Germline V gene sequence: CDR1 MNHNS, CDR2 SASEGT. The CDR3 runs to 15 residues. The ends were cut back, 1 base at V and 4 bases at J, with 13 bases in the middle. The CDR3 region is CASSEGVVRFTEAFF. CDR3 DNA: TGTGCCAGCAGTGAAGGCGTCGTCCGATTCACTGAAGCTTTCTTT.

CDR3 in DNA: TGTGCCAGCAGTTTGGAGAGCTCTGGGGCCAACGTCCTGACTTTC. It encodes CASSLESSGANVLTF. The gene calls are TRBV27 and TRBJ2-6; D is unclear. This CDR3 has 15 residues. The ends were cut back, 3 bases at V and 0 bases at J, with 6 bases in the middle. The germline CDR1 and CDR2 sequences are MNHEY and SMNVEV (reference sequence).

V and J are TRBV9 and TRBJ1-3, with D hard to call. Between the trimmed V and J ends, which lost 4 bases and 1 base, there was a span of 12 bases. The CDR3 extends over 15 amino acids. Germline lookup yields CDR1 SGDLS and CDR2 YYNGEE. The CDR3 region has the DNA TGTGCCAGCAGCCCCGAGGTCGTATCTGGAAACACCATATATTTT. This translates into CASSPEVVSGNTIYF.

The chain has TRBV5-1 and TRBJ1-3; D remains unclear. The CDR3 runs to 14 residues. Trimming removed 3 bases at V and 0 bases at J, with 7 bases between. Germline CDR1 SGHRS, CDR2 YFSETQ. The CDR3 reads CASSSGSSGNTIYF. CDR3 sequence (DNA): TGCGCCAGCAGCTCCGGGAGCTCTGGAAACACCATATATTTT.

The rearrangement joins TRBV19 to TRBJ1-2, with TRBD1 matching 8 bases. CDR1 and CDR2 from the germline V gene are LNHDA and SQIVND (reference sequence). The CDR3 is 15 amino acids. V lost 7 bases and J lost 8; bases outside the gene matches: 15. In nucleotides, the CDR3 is TGTGCCAGTACCCCAAGGGACAGGAGCTATGAAGGCTACACCTTC. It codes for CASTPRDRSYEGYTF.

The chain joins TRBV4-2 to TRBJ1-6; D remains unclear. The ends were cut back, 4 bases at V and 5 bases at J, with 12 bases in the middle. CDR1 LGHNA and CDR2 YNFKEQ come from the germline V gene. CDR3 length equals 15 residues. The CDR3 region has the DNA TGTGCCAGCAGCCCGGTTCTCGGTAATAATTCACCCCTCCACTTT. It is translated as CASSPVLGNNSPLHF.

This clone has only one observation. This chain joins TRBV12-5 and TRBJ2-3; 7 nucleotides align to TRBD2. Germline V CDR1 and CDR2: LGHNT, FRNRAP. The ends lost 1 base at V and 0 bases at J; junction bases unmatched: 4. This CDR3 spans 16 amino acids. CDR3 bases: TGTGCTAGTGGTTTGGCACTTAGCGGGAGCACAGATACGCAGTATTTT. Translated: CASGLALSGSTDTQYF.

CDR3 sequence reads: CASSLGLIAKNIQYF. The CDR3 DNA reads TGCGCCAGCAGCTTGGGACTGATAGCCAAAAACATTCAGTACTTC. This chain uses TRBV5-1 with TRBJ2-4, with D unresolved. This CDR3 is built from 15 residues. Per the germline V gene, CDR1 is SGHRS and CDR2 is YFSETQ. V was cut by 0 bases and J by 0 bases, with 7 bases left in between.

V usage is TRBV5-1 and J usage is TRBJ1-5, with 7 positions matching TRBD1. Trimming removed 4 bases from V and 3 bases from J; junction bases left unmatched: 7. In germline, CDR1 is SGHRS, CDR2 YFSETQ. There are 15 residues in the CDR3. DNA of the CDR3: TGCGCCAGCAGCCCCCAGGGGGAGTTCAATCAGCCCCAGCATTTT. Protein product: CASSPQGEFNQPQHF.

The CDR3 sequence is CASTSVRDNVETQYF. The CDR3 DNA reads as TGTGCCAGCACCTCGGTCAGGGATAACGTAGAGACCCAGTACTTC. The chain is built from TRBV7-9 and TRBJ2-5, with D perhaps matching TRBD1 (5 bases). From germline, CDR1 is SEHNR and CDR2 FQNEAQ (reference sequence). Trimming cost V 7 bases and J 4 bases, with 19 bases left between them. This CDR3 contains 15 residues.

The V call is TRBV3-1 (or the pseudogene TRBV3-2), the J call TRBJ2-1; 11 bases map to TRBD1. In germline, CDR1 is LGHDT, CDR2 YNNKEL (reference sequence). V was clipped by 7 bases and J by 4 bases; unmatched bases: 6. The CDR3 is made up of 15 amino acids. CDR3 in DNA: TGTGCCAGCAAGCCCGGGACAGGGGGTTACAATGAGCAGTTCTTC. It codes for CASKPGTGGYNEQFF.